The TCR beta chain described here comes from a study of PD-1 blockade in classical Hodgkin lymphoma. Study in general: A 3 mg/kg intravenous dose of nivolumab was received by patients every 2 weeks. General observations from the study: CD8+ TCR diversity did not rise significantly by C4D1, unlike CD4+. It was reported that newly diagnosed patients had less baseline TCR diversity than healthy donors.

The CDR3 loop spans 15 amino acids. Trimming pared 1 base from V and 5 bases from J, leaving 14 bases between. Germline values: CDR1 SGHVS, CDR2 FNYEAQ. Every one of the patients relapsed after autologous stem cell transplantation (brentuximab vedotin exposure was variable). Using immunoSEQ multiplex PCR, the repertoire was profiled, and TCRdb retains in-frame clones only, with some absent. Here the sample spans almost 85,000 clones, around nine tenths being singletons. Notes on this clone: Its antigen is unidentified.

The chain employs TRBV7-6 and TRBJ1-1; no reliable D call. Material: peripheral blood mononuclear cells (PBMCs), obtained at baseline. The origin of this receptor is a human donor with classical Hodgkin lymphoma. Written as DNA, the CDR3 is TGTGCCAGCAGCTTAGGTTCCGGGGTCAGGACTGAAGCTTTCTTT. Translation: CASSLGSGVRTEAFF.